This T cell receptor (beta chain) stems from a study of T cell clusters in autoimmune cytopenias. Study outcomes and limitations: TRB repertoire shifts in secondary cytopenia and chronic lymphocytic leukemia mostly reflected lymphoma, not autoimmunity.

Multiplex touch-down PCR amplified TRB using TRB-A and TRB-B pools in one tube. TCRdb re-called the multiplex PCR reads, yielding one record per CDR3 amino acid sequence without DNA. The sample includes some 14,000 distinct CDR3 sequences. Approximately 40,000 genome equivalents of blood DNA were amplified for TRB. As regards this clonotype: The antigen is not known.

From germline, CDR1 is SGHTA and CDR2 FQGNSA. The CDR3 runs to 15 residues. The sequencing sample was made of peripheral blood. The TCR sequence derives from a human donor with an autoimmune cytopenia or autoimmune hepatitis (not recorded which). The rearrangement links TRBV7-2 to TRBJ2-2. CDR3 region: CASSLSNVATGELFF. The variable domain in full, with the rest retrieved from reference TRBV7-2 and TRBJ2-2, is GAGVSQSPSNKVTEKGKDVELRCDPISGHTALYWYRQSLGQGLEFLIYFQGNSAPDKSGLPSDRFSAERTGGSVSTLTIQRTQQEDSAVYLCASSLSNVATGELFFGEGSRLTVL.